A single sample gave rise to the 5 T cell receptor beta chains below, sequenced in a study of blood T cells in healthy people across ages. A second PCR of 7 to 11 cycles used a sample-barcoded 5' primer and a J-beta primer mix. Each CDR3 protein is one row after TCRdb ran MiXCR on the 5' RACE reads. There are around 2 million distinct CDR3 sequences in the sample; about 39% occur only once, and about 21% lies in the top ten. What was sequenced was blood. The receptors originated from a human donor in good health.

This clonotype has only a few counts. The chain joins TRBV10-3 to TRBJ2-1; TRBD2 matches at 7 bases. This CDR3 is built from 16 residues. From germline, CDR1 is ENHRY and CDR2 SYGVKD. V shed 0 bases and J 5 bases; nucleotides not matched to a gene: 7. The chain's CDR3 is CAISESTRDYDNEQFF. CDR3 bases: TGTGCCATCAGTGAGTCGACCCGGGACTACGACAATGAGCAGTTCTTC.

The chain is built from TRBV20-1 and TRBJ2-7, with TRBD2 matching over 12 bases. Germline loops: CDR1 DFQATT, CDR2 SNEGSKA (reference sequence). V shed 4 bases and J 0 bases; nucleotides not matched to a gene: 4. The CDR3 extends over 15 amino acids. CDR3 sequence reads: CSAKSGLAGSYEQYF. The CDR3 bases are TGCAGTGCTAAATCGGGACTAGCGGGCTCCTACGAGCAGTACTTC.

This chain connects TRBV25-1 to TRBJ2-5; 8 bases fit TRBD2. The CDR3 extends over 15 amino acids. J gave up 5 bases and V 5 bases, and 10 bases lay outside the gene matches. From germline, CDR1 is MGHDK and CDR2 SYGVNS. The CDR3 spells CASSPNRVAGETQYF. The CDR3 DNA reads TGTGCCAGCAGTCCCAATCGGGTAGCGGGGGAGACCCAGTACTTC. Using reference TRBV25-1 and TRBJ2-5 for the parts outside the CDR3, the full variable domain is EADIYQTPRYLVIGTGKKITLECSQTMGHDKMYWYQQDPGMELHLIHYSYGVNSTEKGDLSSESTVSRIRTEHFPLTLESARPSHTSQYLCASSPNRVAGETQYFGPGTRLLVL.

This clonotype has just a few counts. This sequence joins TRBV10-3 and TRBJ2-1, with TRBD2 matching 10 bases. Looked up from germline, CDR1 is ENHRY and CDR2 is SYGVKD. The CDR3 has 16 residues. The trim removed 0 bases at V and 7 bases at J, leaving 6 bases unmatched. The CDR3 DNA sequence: TGTGCCATCAGTGAGTCGGGGACTAGCGACGCAAATGAGCAGTTCTTC. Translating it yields CAISESGTSDANEQFF.

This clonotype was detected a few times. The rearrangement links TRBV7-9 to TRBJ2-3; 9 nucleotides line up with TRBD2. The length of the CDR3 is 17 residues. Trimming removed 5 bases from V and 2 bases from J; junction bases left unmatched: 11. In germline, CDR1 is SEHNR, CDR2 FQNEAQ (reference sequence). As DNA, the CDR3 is TGTGCCAGCAGCCCCAAACGACTAGCGGAAACCACAGATACGCAGTATTTT. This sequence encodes CASSPKRLAETTDTQYF. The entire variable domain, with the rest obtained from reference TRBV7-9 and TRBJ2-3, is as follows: DTGVSQNPRHKITKRGQNVTFRCDPISEHNRLYWYRQTLGQGPEFLTYFQNEAQLEKSRLLSDRFSAERPKGSFSTLEIQRTEQGDSAMYLCASSPKRLAETTDTQYFGPGTRLTVL.